Following are 28 T cell receptor beta chains from one sample sequenced in a study of T-cell memory formation after mild COVID-19 (dated by TCRdb to the early 2020s). Libraries were built with 5' RACE. Sequenced using an Illumina NovaSeq 6000. The public reads were reprocessed in TCRdb via fastp at Q25 and MiXCR, keeping in-frame beta chains. Rows merge per CDR3 protein into single entries with the most common DNA and genes. The sample includes about 430,000 distinct CDR3 sequences, with approximately 18% observed a single time. Approximately 21% of the sample lies in the top ten. Sequenced material: PBMCs or a T cell subset sorted from them (not recorded which). Receptors were obtained from a young man who had mild COVID-19 (a few samples of this study predate the infection). The sample titles of this study are shuffled in the database, so cell type and time point are left out; the donor was told from shared clones.

V usage is TRBV4-3 and J usage is TRBJ2-3, with unresolved D. Germline CDR1 reads LGHNA; CDR2 reads YSLEER. The CDR3 runs to 14 residues. Trimming removed 1 base from V and 4 bases from J, with 9 bases in between. CDR3 DNA sequence: TGCGCCAGCAGCCAAGTCTCCGCCGCAGATACGCAGTATTTT. Protein product: CASSQVSAADTQYF.

This clonotype was observed a handful of times. The chain combines TRBV6-2 or TRBV6-3 with TRBJ2-7, with a possible D match to TRBD2 (6 bases). The V gene's germline CDR1 is MNHEY and CDR2 SVGEGT. V was cut by 6 bases and J by 4 bases, with 16 bases left in between. This CDR3 comprises 14 residues. In nucleotides, the CDR3 is TGTGCCAGCAGACTCCCGGGGGACTTATACGAGCAGTACTTC. Amino acid sequence: CASRLPGDLYEQYF.

This chain connects TRBV7-2 to TRBJ2-1; perhaps TRBD2 as D (6 bases). The V gene lost 5 bases and the J gene lost 9 bases, with 17 bases spanning the gap. Germline CDR1 SGHTA, CDR2 FQGNSA. The CDR3 sequence is 14 residues long. For the CDR3, the DNA is TGTGCCAGCAGCGCCGCCGGGACTCTGCCTGAGCAGTTCTTC. This sequence encodes CASSAAGTLPEQFF. Using reference TRBV7-2 and TRBJ2-1 for the parts outside the CDR3, the full variable domain is GAGVSQSPSNKVTEKGKDVELRCDPISGHTALYWYRQSLGQGLEFLIYFQGNSAPDKSGLPSDRFSAERTGGSVSTLTIQRTQQEDSAVYLCASSAAGTLPEQFFGPGTRLTVL.

This clonotype came up a few times. The chain links TRBV11-2 to TRBJ2-1, with no clear D. This CDR3 region has 13 residues. V lost 6 bases to trimming and J lost 4 bases, with 10 bases between them. Germline CDR1 reads SGHAT; CDR2 reads FQNNGV. CDR3 residues: CASRTTRYNEQFF. The CDR3 DNA is TGTGCCAGCAGGACGACTCGTTACAATGAGCAGTTCTTC.

This clonotype has a handful of counts. CDR3 loop: CASSLMPGNPGNTIYF. Here the CDR3 DNA reads TGTGCCAGCAGCTTAATGCCAGGGAACCCTGGAAACACCATATATTTT. The chain couples TRBV7-3 to TRBJ1-3, with D perhaps TRBD1 (5 bases). The CDR3 consists of 16 residues. Germline-derived CDR1 and CDR2 are SGHTA and FQGTGA. Trimming removed 1 base from V and 2 bases from J, with 12 bases in between. The variable domain in full, with the rest retrieved from reference TRBV7-3 and TRBJ1-3, is GAGVSQTPSNKVTEKGKYVELRCDPISGHTALYWYRQSLGQGPEFLIYFQGTGAADDSGLPNDRFFAVRPEGSVSTLKIQRTERGDSAVYLCASSLMPGNPGNTIYFGEGSWLTVV.

This clonotype turned up a few times. The rearrangement links TRBV24-1 to TRBJ2-1, with D unclear. From germline, CDR1 is KGHDR and CDR2 SFDVKD. CDR3 size: 11 residues. Trimming took 0 bases from V and 9 from J, leaving 2 bases between them. Here the CDR3 DNA reads TGTGCCACCAGTGATTTGTCTGAGCAGTTCTTC. This translates into CATSDLSEQFF.

This clonotype was seen a single time. V gene TRBV19 combines with J gene TRBJ2-7; D possibly corresponds to TRBD1 (6 bases). Germline CDR1 LNHDA, CDR2 SQIVND (reference sequence). The CDR3 sequence is 13 residues long. V shed 3 bases and J shed 6 bases, with 12 bases lying between them. CDR3 region: CASSIQQGGEQYF. The DNA of the CDR3 is TGTGCCAGTAGTATCCAACAGGGTGGCGAGCAGTACTTC.

This clonotype turned up a few times. The chain couples TRBV2 to TRBJ2-3; D may match TRBD1 or TRBD2 (5 bases each). V dropped 6 bases and J dropped 0 bases, with 13 bases sitting between them. The germline V gene has CDR1 SNHLY and CDR2 FYNNEI. There are 15 residues in the CDR3. The CDR3 loop reads CASSWETASTDTQYF. In DNA, the CDR3 is TGTGCCAGCAGCTGGGAGACAGCTAGCACAGATACGCAGTATTTT. The full variable domain, completed using reference TRBV2 and TRBJ2-3, is EPEVTQTPSHQVTQMGQEVILRCVPISNHLYFYWYRQILGQKVEFLVSFYNNEISEKSEIFDDQFSVERPDGSNFTLKIRSTKLEDSAMYFCASSWETASTDTQYFGPGTRLTVL.

This clonotype has a handful of counts. The chain links TRBV7-2 to TRBJ1-2, with TRBD1 matching over 9 bases. V dropped 4 bases and J dropped 7; count of bases not matched to a gene: 7. Germline-derived CDR1 and CDR2 are SGHTA and FQGNSA. This CDR3 is built from 14 residues. The CDR3 loop reads CASSYDRGTLGYTF. The CDR3 DNA reads as TGTGCCAGCAGCTACGACAGGGGGACGCTTGGCTACACCTTC.

There are a few counts of this clonotype. CDR3 sequence: CASSLGRNRETQYF. The CDR3, as DNA: TGTGCCAGCAGCTTAGGACGTAACCGAGAGACCCAGTACTTC. The V and J genes are TRBV7-8 and TRBJ2-5, with no clear D. Germline V gene sequence: CDR1 SGHVS, CDR2 FQNEAQ. Trimming left V 1 base short and J 4 bases short, with 10 bases between. CDR3 length: 14 residues.

This clonotype was counted a few times. This sequence joins TRBV12-3 or TRBV12-4 and TRBJ1-2; 8 nucleotides align to TRBD1. The J segment lost 14 bases and the V segment lost 6 bases, leaving 14 bases of the junction unmatched. The CDR3 is made up of 13 amino acids. CDR3 sequence: CASSPRPDRGRTF. Here the CDR3 DNA reads TGTGCCAGCAGCCCGAGGCCCGACAGGGGTCGGACCTTC.

This chain links TRBV20-1 with TRBJ1-2; possible D gene TRBD1, 5 bases. The V gene lost 0 bases and the J gene lost 7 bases, with 15 bases spanning the gap. This CDR3 has 14 residues. Germline V gives CDR1 DFQATT, CDR2 SNEGSKA (reference sequence). This chain's CDR3 is CSARDGWGDRGYTF. As DNA, the CDR3 is TGCAGTGCTAGAGATGGTTGGGGGGATCGTGGCTACACCTTC.

This clonotype was picked up many times. The chain employs TRBV4-3 and TRBJ2-7, with unresolved D. Looked up from germline, CDR1 is LGHNA and CDR2 is YSLEER. This CDR3 region has 15 residues. Deletions cut 0 bases from V and 1 base from J, with 10 bases between. The CDR3 sequence: CASSQELGRSYEQYF. CDR3 in DNA: TGCGCCAGCAGCCAAGAGCTAGGTCGGTCCTACGAGCAGTACTTC.

The chain combines TRBV5-1 with TRBJ2-2, with D possibly being TRBD1 (5 bases). The germline gives CDR1 SGHRS, CDR2 YFSETQ. The ends were cut back, 0 bases at V and 4 bases at J, with 13 bases in the middle. This CDR3 comprises 16 residues. CDR3: CASSLEGALLTGELFF. In nucleotides, the CDR3 is TGCGCCAGCAGCTTGGAAGGGGCACTACTCACCGGGGAGCTGTTTTTT.

The chain links TRBV25-1 to TRBJ2-5; no reliable D call. V was cut by 3 bases and J by 5 bases, with 10 bases left in between. The CDR3 loop spans 13 amino acids. Germline CDR1 reads MGHDK; CDR2 reads SYGVNS. The CDR3 reads CASSEFSIETQYF. CDR3 DNA: TGTGCCAGCAGTGAGTTTAGTATTGAGACCCAGTACTTC. Using reference TRBV25-1 and TRBJ2-5 for the parts outside the CDR3, the full variable domain is EADIYQTPRYLVIGTGKKITLECSQTMGHDKMYWYQQDPGMELHLIHYSYGVNSTEKGDLSSESTVSRIRTEHFPLTLESARPSHTSQYLCASSEFSIETQYFGPGTRLLVL.

In this sample, this clonotype turned up many times. This rearrangement joins TRBV28 to TRBJ2-1; D possibly uses TRBD1 or TRBD2 (5 bases each). The CDR3 extends over 14 amino acids. Trimming took off 8 bases at V and 5 bases at J, with 16 bases between the two ends. From germline, CDR1 is MDHEN and CDR2 SYDVKM. CDR3 sequence reads: CASLGTILDNEQFF. CDR3 bases: TGTGCCAGCCTAGGGACGATTTTGGACAATGAGCAGTTCTTC.

The J gene is TRBJ2-7, the V gene TRBV5-1, with a possible D match to TRBD2 (5 bases). The V gene lost 4 bases and the J gene lost 0 bases, with 23 bases spanning the gap. The CDR3 is made up of 18 amino acids. Germline assignment: CDR1 SGHRS and CDR2 YFSETQ. The CDR3 coding sequence is TGCGCCAGCAGCCGCGCTGGAGGTGTCAGCAGGAGCTCCTACGAGCAGTACTTC. Residues: CASSRAGGVSRSSYEQYF.

V is TRBV20-1 and J is TRBJ1-1; D is ambiguous. Germline values: CDR1 DFQATT, CDR2 SNEGSKA (reference sequence). V was clipped by 2 bases and J by 1 base, with 5 bases between them. The CDR3 is made up of 12 amino acids. The CDR3 DNA reads TGCAGTGCTAGAAGGACGAACACTGAAGCTTTCTTT. Protein product: CSARRTNTEAFF.

This chain connects TRBV7-2 to TRBJ2-1; 8 bases are a match to TRBD1. Trimming cost V 2 bases and J 8 bases; bases outside gene matches: 11. The length of the CDR3 is 16 residues. Germline V lookup: CDR1 SGHTA, CDR2 FQGNSA. The CDR3 DNA is TGTGCCAGCAGCTTACAGGGGGCCTCAAGGTTGTATGAGCAGTTCTTC. The encoded protein is CASSLQGASRLYEQFF. Full variable domain (outside the CDR3, taken from reference TRBV7-2 and TRBJ2-1): GAGVSQSPSNKVTEKGKDVELRCDPISGHTALYWYRQSLGQGLEFLIYFQGNSAPDKSGLPSDRFSAERTGGSVSTLTIQRTQQEDSAVYLCASSLQGASRLYEQFFGPGTRLTVL.

This clonotype turned up a few times. This chain joins TRBV5-1 and TRBJ1-1, with 9 nucleotides matching TRBD1. V shed 4 bases and J 4 bases; nucleotides not matched to a gene: 5. There are 14 residues in the CDR3. Germline CDR1 and CDR2: SGHRS and YFSETQ. CDR3 amino acids: CASSKDRGGTEAFF. The CDR3 DNA reads as TGCGCCAGCAGCAAGGACAGGGGCGGCACTGAAGCTTTCTTT.

The chain couples TRBV2 to TRBJ1-5, with 9 bases matching TRBD1. This CDR3 spans 15 amino acids. CDR1 SNHLY and CDR2 FYNNEI come from the germline V gene. V was pared by 5 bases and J by 5 bases, with 7 bases of the junction left unmatched. CDR3 in DNA: TGTGCCAGCAGTAAGACAGGGGGTCGGGATCAGCCCCAGCATTTT. Its translation: CASSKTGGRDQPQHF. Looking up the rest from reference TRBV2 and TRBJ1-5 gives the full variable domain: EPEVTQTPSHQVTQMGQEVILRCVPISNHLYFYWYRQILGQKVEFLVSFYNNEISEKSEIFDDQFSVERPDGSNFTLKIRSTKLEDSAMYFCASSKTGGRDQPQHFGDGTRLSIL.

This clonotype was detected ten times or more. This chain joins TRBV2 and TRBJ1-2; 9 bases agree with TRBD1. After removal of 6 bases from V and 2 bases from J, the junction contained 13 bases not matched to a gene. The germline V gene has CDR1 SNHLY and CDR2 FYNNEI. The CDR3 consists of 17 residues. The CDR3 loop reads CASRPGQGIARNYGYTF. Here the CDR3 DNA reads TGTGCCAGCAGACCGGGACAGGGAATCGCAAGGAACTATGGCTACACCTTC.

This clonotype was found a few times. The chain uses TRBV7-3 and TRBJ1-1; D unresolved. This CDR3 is built from 12 residues. Germline loops: CDR1 SGHTA, CDR2 FQGTGA. The V gene lost 3 bases and the J gene lost 7 bases, with 9 bases spanning the gap. CDR3 residues: CASSFGSGEAFF. The CDR3 nucleotides are TGTGCCAGCAGCTTTGGGTCGGGTGAAGCTTTCTTT. The full variable domain, rest sourced from reference TRBV7-3 and TRBJ1-1, is GAGVSQTPSNKVTEKGKYVELRCDPISGHTALYWYRQSLGQGPEFLIYFQGTGAADDSGLPNDRFFAVRPEGSVSTLKIQRTERGDSAVYLCASSFGSGEAFFGQGTRLTVV.

In regard to this clonotype: Its ends do not fully match the called genes, so a read error is possible. V is TRBV7-6 and J is TRBJ1-6; no reliable D call. Germline V gene data show CDR1 as SGHVS and CDR2 as FNYEAQ. This CDR3 has 16 amino acids. The CDR3 coding sequence is TGTGCAAGCAGCTTAGCGGGCCGCCGTGATAATTCACCCCTCCACTTT. It codes for CASSLAGRRDNSPLHF.

This clonotype was counted only a few times. The CDR3 nucleotides are TGTGCCAGCAGCTTAGAATTAAAGGGTTACGAGCAGTACTTC. Translated: CASSLELKGYEQYF. The chain recombines TRBV13 with TRBJ2-7, with no clear D. The CDR3 has 14 residues. Germline CDR1 PRHDT, CDR2 FYEKMQ (reference sequence). Trimming stripped 1 base from V and 4 bases from J, with 11 bases between.

At least ten counts were recorded for this clonotype. The chain employs TRBV5-1 and TRBJ2-2; 10 bases fit TRBD1. From germline, CDR1 is SGHRS and CDR2 YFSETQ. The CDR3 runs 15 residues. Unmatched junction bases numbered 2, after V lost 2 bases and J lost 4 bases. The CDR3 DNA sequence: TGCGCCAGCAGCTTCGGGACAGGGGTCACCGGGGAGCTGTTTTTT. It is translated as CASSFGTGVTGELFF.

V usage is TRBV6-2 or TRBV6-3 and J usage is TRBJ2-3; perhaps TRBD1 as D (5 bases). The CDR3 covers 14 residues. The V end was cut by 5 bases, the J end by 0 bases, with 9 bases between. The germline V gene encodes CDR1 MNHEY and CDR2 SVGEGT. The CDR3 region is CASSHRLSTDTQYF. The CDR3 nucleotides are TGTGCCAGCAGTCACAGGTTAAGCACAGATACGCAGTATTTT.

The chain couples TRBV11-2 to TRBJ2-1; 7 positions match TRBD2. The germline V gene encodes CDR1 SGHAT and CDR2 FQNNGV. The CDR3 consists of 15 residues. V shed 1 base, J shed 1 base, and the junction held 1 base outside the gene matches. CDR3 bases: TGTGCCAGCAGCTTAGGGACTAGGTCCTACAATGAGCAGTTCTTC. Amino acids: CASSLGTRSYNEQFF.